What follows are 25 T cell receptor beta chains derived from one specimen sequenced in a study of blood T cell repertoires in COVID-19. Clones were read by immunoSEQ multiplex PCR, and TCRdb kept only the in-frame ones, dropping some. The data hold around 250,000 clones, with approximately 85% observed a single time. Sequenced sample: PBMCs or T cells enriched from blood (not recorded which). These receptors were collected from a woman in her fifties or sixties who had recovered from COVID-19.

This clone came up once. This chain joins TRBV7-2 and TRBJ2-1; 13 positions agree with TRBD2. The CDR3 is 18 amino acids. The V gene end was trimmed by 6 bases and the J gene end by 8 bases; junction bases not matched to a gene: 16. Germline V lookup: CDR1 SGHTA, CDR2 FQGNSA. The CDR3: CASRARLGLAGKRHEQFF. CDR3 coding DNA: TGTGCCAGCAGGGCTAGGTTGGGACTAGCGGGAAAAAGGCATGAGCAGTTCTTC. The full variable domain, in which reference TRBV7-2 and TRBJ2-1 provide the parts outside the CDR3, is GAGVSQSPSNKVTEKGKDVELRCDPISGHTALYWYRQSLGQGLEFLIYFQGNSAPDKSGLPSDRFSAERTGGSVSTLTIQRTQQEDSAVYLCASRARLGLAGKRHEQFFGPGTRLTVL.

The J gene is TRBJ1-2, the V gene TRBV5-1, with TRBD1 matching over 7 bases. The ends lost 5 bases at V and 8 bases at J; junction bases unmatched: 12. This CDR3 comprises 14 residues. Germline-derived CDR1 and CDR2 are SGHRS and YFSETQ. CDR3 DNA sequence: TGCGCCAGCAGGAGGCAAACAGGGGAAAGGGGCTACACCTTC. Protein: CASRRQTGERGYTF.

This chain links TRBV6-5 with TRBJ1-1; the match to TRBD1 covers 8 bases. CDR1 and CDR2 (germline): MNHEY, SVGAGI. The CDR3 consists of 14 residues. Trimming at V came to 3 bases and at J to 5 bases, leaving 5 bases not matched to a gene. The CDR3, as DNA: TGTGCCAGCAGTTATTCGACAGGGGATACTGAAGCTTTCTTT. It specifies CASSYSTGDTEAFF.

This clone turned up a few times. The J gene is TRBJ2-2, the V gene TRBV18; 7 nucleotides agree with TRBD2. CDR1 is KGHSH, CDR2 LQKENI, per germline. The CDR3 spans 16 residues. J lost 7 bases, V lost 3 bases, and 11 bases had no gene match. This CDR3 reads CASSPVTSQRGGELFF. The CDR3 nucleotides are TGTGCCAGCTCACCGGTGACTAGCCAGAGGGGCGGGGAGCTGTTTTTT.

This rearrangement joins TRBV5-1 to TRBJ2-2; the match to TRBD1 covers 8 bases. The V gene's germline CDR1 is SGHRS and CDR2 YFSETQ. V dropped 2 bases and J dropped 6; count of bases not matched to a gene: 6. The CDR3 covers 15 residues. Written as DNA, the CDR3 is TGCGCCAGCAGCTTCCAGGGGGCAAGTGCCGGGGAGCTGTTTTTT. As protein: CASSFQGASAGELFF.

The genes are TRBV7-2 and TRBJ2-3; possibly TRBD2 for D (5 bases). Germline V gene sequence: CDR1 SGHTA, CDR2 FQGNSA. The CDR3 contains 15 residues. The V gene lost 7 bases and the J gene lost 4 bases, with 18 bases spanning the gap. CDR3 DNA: TGTGCCAGCACCTCTGGACTCGGCCCTGCAGATACGCAGTATTTT. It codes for CASTSGLGPADTQYF.

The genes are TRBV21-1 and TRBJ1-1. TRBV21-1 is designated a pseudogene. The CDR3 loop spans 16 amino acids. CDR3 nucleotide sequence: TGTGCCAGCAGCAAAGCTGGATCGACGGGGGACACTGAAGCTTTCTTT. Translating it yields CASSKAGSTGDTEAFF.

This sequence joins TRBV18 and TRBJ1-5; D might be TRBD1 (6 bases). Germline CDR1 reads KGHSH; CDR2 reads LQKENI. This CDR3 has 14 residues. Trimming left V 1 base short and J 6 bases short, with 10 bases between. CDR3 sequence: CASSPQQGSQPQHF. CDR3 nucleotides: TGTGCCAGCTCACCACAACAGGGTTCTCAGCCCCAGCATTTT.

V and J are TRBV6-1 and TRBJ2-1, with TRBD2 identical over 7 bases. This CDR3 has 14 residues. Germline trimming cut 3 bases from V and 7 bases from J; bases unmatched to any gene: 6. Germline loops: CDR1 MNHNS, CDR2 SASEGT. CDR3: CASSEPGGSNEQFF. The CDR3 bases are TGTGCCAGCAGTGAGCCGGGAGGAAGTAATGAGCAGTTCTTC.

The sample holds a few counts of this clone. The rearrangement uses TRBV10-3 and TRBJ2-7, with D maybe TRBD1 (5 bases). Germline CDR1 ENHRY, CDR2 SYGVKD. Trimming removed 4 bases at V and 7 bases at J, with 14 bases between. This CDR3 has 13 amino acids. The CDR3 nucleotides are TGTGCCATCAGTGGAATTTCAGGGTGGGAGCAGTACTTC. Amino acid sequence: CAISGISGWEQYF.

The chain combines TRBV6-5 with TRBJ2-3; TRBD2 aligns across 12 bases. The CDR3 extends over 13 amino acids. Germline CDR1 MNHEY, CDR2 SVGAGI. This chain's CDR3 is CASSGRAWDTQYF. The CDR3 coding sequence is TGTGCATCTAGCGGGAGGGCCTGGGATACGCAGTATTTT.

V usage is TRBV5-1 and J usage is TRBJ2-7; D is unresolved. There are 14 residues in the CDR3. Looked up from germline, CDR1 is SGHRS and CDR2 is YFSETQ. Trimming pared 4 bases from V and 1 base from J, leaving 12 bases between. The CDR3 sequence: CASSPFATSYEQYF. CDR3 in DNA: TGCGCCAGCAGCCCCTTCGCGACATCCTACGAGCAGTACTTC. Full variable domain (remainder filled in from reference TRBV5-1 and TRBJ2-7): KAGVTQTPRYLIKTRGQQVTLSCSPISGHRSVSWYQQTPGQGLQFLFEYFSETQRNKGNFPGRFSGRQFSNSRSEMNVSTLELGDSALYLCASSPFATSYEQYFGPGTRLTVT.

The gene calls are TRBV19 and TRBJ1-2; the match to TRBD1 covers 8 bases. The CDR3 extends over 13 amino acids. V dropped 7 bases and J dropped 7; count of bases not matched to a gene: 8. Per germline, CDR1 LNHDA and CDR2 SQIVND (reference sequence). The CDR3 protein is CASTGRQGIGYTF. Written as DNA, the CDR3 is TGTGCCAGTACCGGAAGACAGGGGATTGGCTACACCTTC.

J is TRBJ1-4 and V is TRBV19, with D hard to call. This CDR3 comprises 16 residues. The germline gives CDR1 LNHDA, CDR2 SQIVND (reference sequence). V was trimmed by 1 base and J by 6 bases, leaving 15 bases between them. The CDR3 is CASSIVEARRDEKLFF. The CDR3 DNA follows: TGTGCCAGTAGTATAGTTGAGGCACGGAGGGATGAAAAACTGTTTTTT.

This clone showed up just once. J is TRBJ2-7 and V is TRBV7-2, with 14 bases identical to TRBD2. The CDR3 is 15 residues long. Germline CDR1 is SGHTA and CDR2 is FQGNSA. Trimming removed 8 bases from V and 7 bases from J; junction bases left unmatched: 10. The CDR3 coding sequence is TGTGCCAGCGTTTTCGGGACTAGCGGGAGAGGGGAGCAGTACTTC. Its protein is CASVFGTSGRGEQYF.

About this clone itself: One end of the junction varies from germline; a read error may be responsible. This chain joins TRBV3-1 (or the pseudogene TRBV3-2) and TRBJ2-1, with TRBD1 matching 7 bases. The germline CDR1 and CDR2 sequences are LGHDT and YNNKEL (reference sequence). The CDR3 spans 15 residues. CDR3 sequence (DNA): TGTGCCAGCAGCCAAGAGAAGGGGGCATACAGTGAGCAGTTCTTC. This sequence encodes CASSQEKGAYSEQFF.

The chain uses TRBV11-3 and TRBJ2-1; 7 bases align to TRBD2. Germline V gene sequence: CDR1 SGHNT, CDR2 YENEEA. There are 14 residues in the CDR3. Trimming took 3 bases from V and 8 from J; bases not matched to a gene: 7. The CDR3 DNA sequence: TGTGCCAGCAGCTTCGGGGGAGGGTTCGATGAGCAGTTCTTC. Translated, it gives CASSFGGGFDEQFF.

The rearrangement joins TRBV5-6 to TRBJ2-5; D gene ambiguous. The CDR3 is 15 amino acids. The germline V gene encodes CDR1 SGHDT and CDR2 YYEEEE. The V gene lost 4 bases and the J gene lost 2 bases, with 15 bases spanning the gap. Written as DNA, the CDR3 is TGTGCCAGCAGCCTCCCCCTAAGCCCACAAGAGACCCAGTACTTC. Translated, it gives CASSLPLSPQETQYF.

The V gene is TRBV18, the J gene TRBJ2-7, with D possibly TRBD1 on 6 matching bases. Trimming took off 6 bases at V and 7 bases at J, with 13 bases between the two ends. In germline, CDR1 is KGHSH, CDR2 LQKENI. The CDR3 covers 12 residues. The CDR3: CASSLDSAEQYF. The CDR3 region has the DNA TGTGCCAGCTCGCTGGACAGCGCGGAGCAGTACTTC. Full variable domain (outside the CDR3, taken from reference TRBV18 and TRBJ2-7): NAGVMQNPRHLVRRRGQEARLRCSPMKGHSHVYWYRQLPEEGLKFMVYLQKENIIDESGMPKERFSAEFPKEGPSILRIQQVVRGDSAAYFCASSLDSAEQYFGPGTRLTVT.

In nucleotides, the CDR3 is TGTGCCAGCTCACAGCGGGACACTGAAGCTTTCTTT. Translating gives CASSQRDTEAFF. This sequence joins TRBV18 and TRBJ1-1; D not resolved. Germline assignment: CDR1 KGHSH and CDR2 LQKENI. V shed 4 bases and J shed 3 bases, with 6 bases lying between them. The CDR3 is made up of 12 amino acids.

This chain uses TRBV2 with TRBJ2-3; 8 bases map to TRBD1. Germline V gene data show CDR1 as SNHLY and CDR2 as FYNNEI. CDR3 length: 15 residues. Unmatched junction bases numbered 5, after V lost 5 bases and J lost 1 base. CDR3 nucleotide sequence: TGTGCCAGCAGTCCGACAGGGGCCCGCACAGATACGCAGTATTTT. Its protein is CASSPTGARTDTQYF.

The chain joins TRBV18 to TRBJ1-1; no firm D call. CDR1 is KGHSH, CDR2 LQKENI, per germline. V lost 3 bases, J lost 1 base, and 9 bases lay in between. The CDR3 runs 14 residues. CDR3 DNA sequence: TGTGCCAGCTCACCGGGCCTGGGGAACACTGAAGCTTTCTTT. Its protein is CASSPGLGNTEAFF.

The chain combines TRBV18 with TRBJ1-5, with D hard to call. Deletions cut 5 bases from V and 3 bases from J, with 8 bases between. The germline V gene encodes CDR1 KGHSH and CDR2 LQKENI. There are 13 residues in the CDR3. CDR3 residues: CASSSNYNQPQHF. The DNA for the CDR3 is TGTGCCAGCTCATCCAACTACAATCAGCCCCAGCATTTT.

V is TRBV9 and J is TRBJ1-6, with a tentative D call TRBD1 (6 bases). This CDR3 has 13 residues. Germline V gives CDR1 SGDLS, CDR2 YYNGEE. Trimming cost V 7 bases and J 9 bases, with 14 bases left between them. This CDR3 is CASGGQGSSPLHF. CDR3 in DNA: TGTGCCAGCGGCGGCCAGGGGAGTTCACCCCTCCACTTT.

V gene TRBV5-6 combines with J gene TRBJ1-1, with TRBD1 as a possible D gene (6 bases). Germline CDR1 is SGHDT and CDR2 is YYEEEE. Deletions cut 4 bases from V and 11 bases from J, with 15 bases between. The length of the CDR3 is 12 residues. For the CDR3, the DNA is TGTGCCAGCAGCGACCACAGGGTATCTGCTTTCTTT. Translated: CASSDHRVSAFF. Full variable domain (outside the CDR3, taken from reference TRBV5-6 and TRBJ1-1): DAGVTQSPTHLIKTRGQQVTLRCSPKSGHDTVSWYQQALGQGPQFIFQYYEEEERQRGNFPDRFSGHQFPNYSSELNVNALLLGDSALYLCASSDHRVSAFFGQGTRLTVV.